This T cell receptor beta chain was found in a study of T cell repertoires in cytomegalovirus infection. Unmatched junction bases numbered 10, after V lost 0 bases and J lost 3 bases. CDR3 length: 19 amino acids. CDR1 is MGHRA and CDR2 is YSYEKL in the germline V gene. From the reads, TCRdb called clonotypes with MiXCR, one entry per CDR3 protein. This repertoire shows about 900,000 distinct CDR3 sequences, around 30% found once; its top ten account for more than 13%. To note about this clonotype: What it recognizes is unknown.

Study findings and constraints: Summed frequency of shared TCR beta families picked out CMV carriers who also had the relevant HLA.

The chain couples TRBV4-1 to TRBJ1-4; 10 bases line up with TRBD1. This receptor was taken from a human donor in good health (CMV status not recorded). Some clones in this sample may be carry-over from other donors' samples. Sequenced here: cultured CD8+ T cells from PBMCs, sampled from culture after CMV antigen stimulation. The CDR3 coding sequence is TGCGCCAGCAGCCAAGAACCCCCTCCCGGGACAGGGGCTAATGAAAAACTGTTTTTT. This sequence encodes CASSQEPPPGTGANEKLFF.